This T cell receptor (beta chain) stems from a study of control samples from healthy donors and cancer patients (dated by TCRdb to the early 2020s). Concerning this clone: Its specific antigen is unknown.

The receptor library was made with the immunoSEQ multiplex PCR assay. TCRdb's version of the immuneACCESS table is confined to in-frame rearrangements and falls short of the full clone set. An unresolved V gene accounts for under half of the shortfall where checked; the remainder is of unknown origin. In this sample's table one finds approximately 190,000 clones. Jointly, the top ten make up roughly 2% of the sample. The CDR3, cysteine through phenylalanine, is 15 amino acids long. Kept here is only the CDR3 DNA, which spans 45 bases and is read in frame from base 1. Cut back by 5 bases and 6 bases, the V and J ends lie 16 bases apart. The germline V gene encodes CDR1 SEHNR and CDR2 FQNEAQ (reference sequence).

The sequenced sample consisted of blood. The chain was built from TRBV7-9 and TRBJ1-4; confidence is insufficient to name the D gene. This receptor was obtained from a woman aged 25 to 39 in good health. The nucleotide sequence is TGTGCCAGCAGCCCCCCCCGGTTCGCCTATGAAAAACTGTTTTTT. It encodes CASSPPRFAYEKLFF.